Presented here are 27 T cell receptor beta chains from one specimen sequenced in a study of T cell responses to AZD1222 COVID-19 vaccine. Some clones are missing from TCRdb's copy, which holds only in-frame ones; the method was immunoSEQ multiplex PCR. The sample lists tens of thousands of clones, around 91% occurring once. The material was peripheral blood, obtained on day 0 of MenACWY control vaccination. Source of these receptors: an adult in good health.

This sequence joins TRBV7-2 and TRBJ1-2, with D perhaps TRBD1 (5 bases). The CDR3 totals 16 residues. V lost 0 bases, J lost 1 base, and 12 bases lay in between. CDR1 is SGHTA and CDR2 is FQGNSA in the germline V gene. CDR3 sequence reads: CASSLAPGTRNYGYTF. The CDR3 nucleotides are TGTGCCAGCAGCTTAGCCCCCGGGACCCGTAACTATGGCTACACCTTC. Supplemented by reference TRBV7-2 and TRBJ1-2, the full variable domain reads GAGVSQSPSNKVTEKGKDVELRCDPISGHTALYWYRQSLGQGLEFLIYFQGNSAPDKSGLPSDRFSAERTGGSVSTLTIQRTQQEDSAVYLCASSLAPGTRNYGYTFGSGTRLTVV.

This chain's CDR3 is CASSAEGTGARVNEKLFF. CDR3 bases: TGTGCCAGCAGCGCCGAGGGGACAGGGGCCAGAGTAAATGAAAAACTGTTTTTT. The V call is TRBV19, the J call TRBJ1-4, with TRBD1 matching over 10 bases. V gave up 9 bases and J gave up 5 bases; unmatched junction bases: 18. The CDR3 length is 18 residues. The germline V gene encodes CDR1 LNHDA and CDR2 SQIVND (reference sequence).

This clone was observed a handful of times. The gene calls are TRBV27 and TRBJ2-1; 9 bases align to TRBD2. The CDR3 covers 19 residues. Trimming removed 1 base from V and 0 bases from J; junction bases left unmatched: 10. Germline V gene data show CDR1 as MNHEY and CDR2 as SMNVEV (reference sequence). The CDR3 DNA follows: TGTGCCAGCAGTTTATTAACTAGCGGGTCCTATAGCTCCTACAATGAGCAGTTCTTC. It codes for CASSLLTSGSYSSYNEQFF.

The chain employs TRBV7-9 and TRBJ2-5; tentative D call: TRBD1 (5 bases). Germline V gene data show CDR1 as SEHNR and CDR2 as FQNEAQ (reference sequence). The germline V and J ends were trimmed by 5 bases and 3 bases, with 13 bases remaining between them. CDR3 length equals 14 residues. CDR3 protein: CASSPGQEKETQYF. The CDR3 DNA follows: TGTGCCAGCAGCCCCGGACAAGAGAAAGAGACCCAGTACTTC.

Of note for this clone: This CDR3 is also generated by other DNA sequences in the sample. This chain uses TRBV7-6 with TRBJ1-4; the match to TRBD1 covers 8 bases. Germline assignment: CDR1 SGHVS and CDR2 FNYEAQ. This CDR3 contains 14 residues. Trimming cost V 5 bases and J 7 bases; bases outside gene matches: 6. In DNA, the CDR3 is TGTGCCAGCAGCCTTGGACAGGGAGGTGAAAAACTGTTTTTT. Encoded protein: CASSLGQGGEKLFF.

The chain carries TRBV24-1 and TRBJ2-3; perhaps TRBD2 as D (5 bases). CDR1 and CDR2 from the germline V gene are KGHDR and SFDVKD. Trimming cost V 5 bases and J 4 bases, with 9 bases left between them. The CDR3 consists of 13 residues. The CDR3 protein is CATSVGSSDTQYF. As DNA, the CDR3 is TGTGCCACCAGTGTGGGGAGCTCAGATACGCAGTATTTT.

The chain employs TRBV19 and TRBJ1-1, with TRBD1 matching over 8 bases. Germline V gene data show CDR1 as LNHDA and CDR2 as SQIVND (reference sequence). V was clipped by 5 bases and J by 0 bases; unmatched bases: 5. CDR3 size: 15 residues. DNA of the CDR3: TGTGCCAGTAGTCCAAGGACAGGGTTGAACACTGAAGCTTTCTTT. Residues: CASSPRTGLNTEAFF.

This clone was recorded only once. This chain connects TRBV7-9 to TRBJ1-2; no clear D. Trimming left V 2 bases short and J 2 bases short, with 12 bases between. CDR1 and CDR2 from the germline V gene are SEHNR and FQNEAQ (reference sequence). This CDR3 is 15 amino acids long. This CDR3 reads CASSLFRGSNYGYTF. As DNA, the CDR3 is TGTGCCAGCAGCTTATTCCGGGGATCGAACTATGGCTACACCTTC.

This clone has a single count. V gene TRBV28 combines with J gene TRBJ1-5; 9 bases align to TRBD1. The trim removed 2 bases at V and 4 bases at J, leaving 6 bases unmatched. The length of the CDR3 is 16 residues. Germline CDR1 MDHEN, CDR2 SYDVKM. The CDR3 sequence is CASSLTTGTGNQPQHF. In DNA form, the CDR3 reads TGTGCCAGCAGTTTAACCACCGGGACAGGGAATCAGCCCCAGCATTTT.

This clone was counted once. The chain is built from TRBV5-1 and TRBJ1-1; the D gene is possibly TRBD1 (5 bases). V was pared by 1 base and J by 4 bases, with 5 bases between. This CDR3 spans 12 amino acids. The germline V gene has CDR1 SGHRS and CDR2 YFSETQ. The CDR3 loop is CASSLRGTEAFF. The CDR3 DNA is TGCGCCAGCAGCTTGAGGGGCACTGAAGCTTTCTTT.

The CDR3 region has the DNA TGTGCCAGCAGCCAATGGAGGGGTACAGATACGCAGTATTTT. This codes for CASSQWRGTDTQYF. The rearrangement joins TRBV16 to TRBJ2-3, with a tentative D call TRBD2 (6 bases). The V end was cut by 1 base, the J end by 3 bases, with 8 bases between. The CDR3 loop spans 14 amino acids. The V gene's germline CDR1 is KGHSY and CDR2 FQNENV. The variable domain in full, completed from reference TRBV16 and TRBJ2-3, reads GEEVAQTPKHLVRGEGQKAKLYCAPIKGHSYVFWYQQVLKNEFKFLISFQNENVFDETGMPKERFSAKCLPNSPCSLEIQATKLEDSAVYFCASSQWRGTDTQYFGPGTRLTVL.

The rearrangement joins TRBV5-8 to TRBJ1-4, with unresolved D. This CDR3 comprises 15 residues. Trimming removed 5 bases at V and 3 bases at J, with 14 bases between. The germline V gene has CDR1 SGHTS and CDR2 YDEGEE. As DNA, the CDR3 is TGTGCCAGCAGAACCGTGCCCGGTTCTAATGAAAAACTGTTTTTT. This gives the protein CASRTVPGSNEKLFF. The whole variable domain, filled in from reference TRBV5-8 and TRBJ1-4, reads EAGVTQSPTHLIKTRGQQATLRCSPISGHTSVYWYQQALGLGLQFLLWYDEGEERNRGNFPPRFSGRQFPNYSSELNVNALELEDSALYLCASRTVPGSNEKLFFGSGTQLSVL.

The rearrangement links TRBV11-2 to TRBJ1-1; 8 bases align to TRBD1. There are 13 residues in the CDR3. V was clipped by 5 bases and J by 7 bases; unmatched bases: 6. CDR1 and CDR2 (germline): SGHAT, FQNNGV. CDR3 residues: CASSPDRGGEAFF. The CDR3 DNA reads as TGTGCCAGCAGCCCCGACAGGGGCGGTGAAGCTTTCTTT.

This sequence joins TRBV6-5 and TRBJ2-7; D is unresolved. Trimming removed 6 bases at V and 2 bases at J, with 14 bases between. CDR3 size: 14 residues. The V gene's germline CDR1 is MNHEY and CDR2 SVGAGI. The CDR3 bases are TGTGCCAGCAGCGCTTGGGCGAGACCCTACGAGCAGTACTTC. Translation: CASSAWARPYEQYF.

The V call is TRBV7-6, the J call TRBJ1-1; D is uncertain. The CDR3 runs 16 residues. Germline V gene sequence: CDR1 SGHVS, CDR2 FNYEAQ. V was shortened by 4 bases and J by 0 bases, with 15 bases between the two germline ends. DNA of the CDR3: TGTGCCAGCAGCTCCCGCGCCCGGGAGGTGAACACTGAAGCTTTCTTT. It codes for CASSSRAREVNTEAFF. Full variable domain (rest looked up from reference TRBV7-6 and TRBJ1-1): GAGVSQSPRYKVTKRGQDVALRCDPISGHVSLYWYRQALGQGPEFLTYFNYEAQQDKSGLPNDRFSAERPEGSISTLTIQRTEQRDSAMYRCASSSRAREVNTEAFFGQGTRLTVV.

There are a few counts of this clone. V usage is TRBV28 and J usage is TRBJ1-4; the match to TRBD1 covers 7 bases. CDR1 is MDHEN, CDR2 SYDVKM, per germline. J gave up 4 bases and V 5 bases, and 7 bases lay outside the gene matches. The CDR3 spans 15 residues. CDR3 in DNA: TGTGCCAGCAGTCCGCCGGGACAGCTTAATGAAAAACTGTTTTTT. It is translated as CASSPPGQLNEKLFF.

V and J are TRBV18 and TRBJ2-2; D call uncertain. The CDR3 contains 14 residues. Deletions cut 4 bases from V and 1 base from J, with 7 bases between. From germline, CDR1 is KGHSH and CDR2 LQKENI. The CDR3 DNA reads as TGTGCCAGCTCACTACGGCTGAACACCGGGGAGCTGTTTTTT. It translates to CASSLRLNTGELFF.

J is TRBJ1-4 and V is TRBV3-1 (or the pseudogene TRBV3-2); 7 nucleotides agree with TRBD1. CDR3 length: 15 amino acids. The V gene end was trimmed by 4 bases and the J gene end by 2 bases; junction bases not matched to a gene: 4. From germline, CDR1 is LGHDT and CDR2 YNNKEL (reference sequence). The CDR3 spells CASSRTGATNEKLFF. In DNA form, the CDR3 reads TGTGCCAGCAGCCGAACAGGGGCTACTAATGAAAAACTGTTTTTT.

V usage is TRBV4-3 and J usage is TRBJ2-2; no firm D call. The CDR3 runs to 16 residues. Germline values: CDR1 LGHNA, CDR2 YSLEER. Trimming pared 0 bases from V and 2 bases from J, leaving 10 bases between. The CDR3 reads CASSQDPQVNTGELFF. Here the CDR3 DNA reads TGCGCCAGCAGCCAAGATCCCCAGGTTAACACCGGGGAGCTGTTTTTT.

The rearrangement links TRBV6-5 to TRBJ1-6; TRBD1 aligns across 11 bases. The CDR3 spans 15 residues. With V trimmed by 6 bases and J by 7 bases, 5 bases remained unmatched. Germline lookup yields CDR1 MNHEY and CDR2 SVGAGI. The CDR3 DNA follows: TGTGCCAGCAGACTCGGGACAGGGGGGAATTCACCCCTCCACTTT. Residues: CASRLGTGGNSPLHF.

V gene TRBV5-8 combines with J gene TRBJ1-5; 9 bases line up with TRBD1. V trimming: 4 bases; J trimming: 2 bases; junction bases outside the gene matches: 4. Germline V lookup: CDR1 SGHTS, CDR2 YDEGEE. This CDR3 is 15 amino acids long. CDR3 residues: CASSQGQGGNQPQHF. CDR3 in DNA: TGTGCCAGCAGCCAGGGACAGGGCGGCAATCAGCCCCAGCATTTT.

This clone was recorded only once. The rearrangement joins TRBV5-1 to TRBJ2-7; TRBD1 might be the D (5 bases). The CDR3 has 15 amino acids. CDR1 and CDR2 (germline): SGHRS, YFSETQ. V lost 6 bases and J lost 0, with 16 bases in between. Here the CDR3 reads CASKVDSSTSYEQYF. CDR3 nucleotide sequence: TGCGCCAGCAAGGTTGACAGCAGTACCTCCTACGAGCAGTACTTC.

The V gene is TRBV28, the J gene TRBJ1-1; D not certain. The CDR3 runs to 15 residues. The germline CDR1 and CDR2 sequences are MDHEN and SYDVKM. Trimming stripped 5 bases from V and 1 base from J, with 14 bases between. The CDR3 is CASSPPRGWNTEAFF. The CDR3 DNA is TGTGCCAGCAGTCCGCCTCGGGGTTGGAACACTGAAGCTTTCTTT.

DNA of the CDR3: TGTGCCAGCAGTTACCCTAGAGGTTTGGATCAGCCCCAGCATTTT. Translated, it gives CASSYPRGLDQPQHF. The rearrangement joins TRBV6-5 to TRBJ1-5, with D uncertain. Deletions cut 2 bases from V and 5 bases from J, with 13 bases between. The CDR3 extends over 15 amino acids. Germline V lookup: CDR1 MNHEY, CDR2 SVGAGI.

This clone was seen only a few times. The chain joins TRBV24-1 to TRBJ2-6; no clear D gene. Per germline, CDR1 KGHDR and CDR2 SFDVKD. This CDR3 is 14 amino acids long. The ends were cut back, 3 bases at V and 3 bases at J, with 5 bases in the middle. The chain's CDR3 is CATSDVGGANVLTF. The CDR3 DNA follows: TGTGCCACCAGTGATGTAGGTGGGGCCAACGTCCTGACTTTC.

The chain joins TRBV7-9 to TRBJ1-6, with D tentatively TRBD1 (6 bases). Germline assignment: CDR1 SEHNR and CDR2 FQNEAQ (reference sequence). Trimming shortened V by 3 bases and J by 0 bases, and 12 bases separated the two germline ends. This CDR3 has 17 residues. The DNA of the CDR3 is TGTGCCAGCAGCTTCGGACAGACGAGCTCCTATAATTCACCCCTCCACTTT. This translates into CASSFGQTSSYNSPLHF.

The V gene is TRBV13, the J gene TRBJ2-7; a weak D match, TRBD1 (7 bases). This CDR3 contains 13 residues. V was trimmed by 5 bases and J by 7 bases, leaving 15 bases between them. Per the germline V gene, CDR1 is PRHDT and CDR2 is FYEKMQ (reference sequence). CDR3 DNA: TGTGCCAGCAGCGAGGGGGCCGGGGGAGAGCAGTACTTC. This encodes CASSEGAGGEQYF.